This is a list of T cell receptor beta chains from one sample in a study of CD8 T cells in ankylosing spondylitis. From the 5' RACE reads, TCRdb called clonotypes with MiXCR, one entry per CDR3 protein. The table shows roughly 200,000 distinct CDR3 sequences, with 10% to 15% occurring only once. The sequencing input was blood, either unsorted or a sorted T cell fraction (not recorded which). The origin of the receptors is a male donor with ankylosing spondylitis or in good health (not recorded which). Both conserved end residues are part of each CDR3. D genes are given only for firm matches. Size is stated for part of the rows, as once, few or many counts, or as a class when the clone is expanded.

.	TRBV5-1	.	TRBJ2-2	TGCGCCAGCACCCTGACGGGGTCGGGGGCCGGGGAGCTGTTTTTT	CASTLTGSGAGELFF
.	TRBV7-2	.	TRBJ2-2	TGTGCCAGCAGTCGACTCCTTGGCGGAGGGGAGCTGTTTTTT	CASSRLLGGGELFF
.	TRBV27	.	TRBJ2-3	TGTGCCAGCAGTTTATCGAGGGGGACTGAGCAAGATACGCAGTATTTT	CASSLSRGTEQDTQYF
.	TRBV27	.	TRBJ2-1	TGTGCCAGCGGATGGACAACGGGGAATGAGCAGTTCTTC	CASGWTTGNEQFF
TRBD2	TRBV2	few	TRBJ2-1	TGTGCCAGCAGGGGGGGACTAGCGGATAGCTCCTACAATGAGCAGTTCTTC	CASRGGLADSSYNEQFF
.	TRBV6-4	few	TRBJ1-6	TGTGCCAGCAGTGAACTCGTTCTGGGCTTGGGTTCACCCCTCCACTTT	CASSELVLGLGSPLHF
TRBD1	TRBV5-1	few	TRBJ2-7	TGCGCCAGCAGCCACCCACAGGGGGCCTCCTACGAGCAGTACTTC	CASSHPQGASYEQYF
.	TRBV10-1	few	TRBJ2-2	TGCGCCAGCAGTGAGTCGGCGGTGTCCGGGGAGCTGTTTTTT	CASSESAVSGELFF
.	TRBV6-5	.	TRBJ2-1	TGTGCCAGCAGTTACGGGGGTGCCTACAATGAGCAGTTCTTC	CASSYGGAYNEQFF
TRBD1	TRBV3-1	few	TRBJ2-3	TGTGCCAGCAGCCGGACAGGGCCAGATACGCAGTATTTT	CASSRTGPDTQYF
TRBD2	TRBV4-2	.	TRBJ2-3	TGTGCCAGCAGCCCTGGCCCAGCGGGAGCCACAGATACGCAGTATTTT	CASSPGPAGATDTQYF
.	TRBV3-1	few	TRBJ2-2	TGTGCCAGCAGCCTTAGTCAGGGTCCCGGGGAGCTGTTTTTT	CASSLSQGPGELFF
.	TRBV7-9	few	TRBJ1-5	TGTGCCAGCAGCTCGTCAGAGGGTAGCAATCAGCCCCAGCATTTT	CASSSSEGSNQPQHF
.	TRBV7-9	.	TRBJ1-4	TGTGCCAGCAGCTTAGTACAGGATAATGAAAAACTGTTTTTT	CASSLVQDNEKLFF
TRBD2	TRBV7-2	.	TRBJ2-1	TGTGCCAGCAGCTTAGCCCCGGGGGGGACCAGCTCCTACAATGAGCAGTTCTTC	CASSLAPGGTSSYNEQFF
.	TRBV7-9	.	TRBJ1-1	TGTGCCAGCAGCTTACGGACAGCCGTGAACACTGAAGCTTTCTTT	CASSLRTAVNTEAFF
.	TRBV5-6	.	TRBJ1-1	TGTGCCAGCAGCCGCGGACGGGAGAACACTGAAGCTTTCTTT	CASSRGRENTEAFF
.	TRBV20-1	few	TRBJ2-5	TGCAGTGCTAGGTCTGGGGGGCAGGTAGAGACCCAGTACTTC	CSARSGGQVETQYF
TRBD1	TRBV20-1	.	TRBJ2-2	TGCAGTGCTAGAGTGGCTTGGGACAGTAACACCGGGGAGCTGTTTTTT	CSARVAWDSNTGELFF
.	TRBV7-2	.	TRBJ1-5	TGTGCCAGCAGCCTGTGGGGTGACAATCAGCCCCAGCATTTT	CASSLWGDNQPQHF
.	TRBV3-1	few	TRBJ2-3	TGTGCCAGCAGCCTCCGGACAGATGCAGATACGCAGTATTTT	CASSLRTDADTQYF
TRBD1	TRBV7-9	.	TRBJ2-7	TGTGCCAGCAGCCATCGGGACAGGGTTTTGGACGAGCAGTACTTC	CASSHRDRVLDEQYF
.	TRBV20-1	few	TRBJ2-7	TGCAGTGCGAAAGAATGGACGGGGAGCTCCTACGAGCAGTACTTC	CSAKEWTGSSYEQYF
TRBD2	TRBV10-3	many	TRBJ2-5	TGTGCCATCAGTGAGGGAGGACTAGCGGGAGTGGAGACCCAGTACTTC	CAISEGGLAGVETQYF
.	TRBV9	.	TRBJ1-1	TGTGCCAGCAGCGGTCCACAGGGTATCACTGAAGCTTTCTTT	CASSGPQGITEAFF
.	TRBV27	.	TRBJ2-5	TGTGCCAGCGGGGACCTATGGGAGACCCAGTACTTC	CASGDLWETQYF
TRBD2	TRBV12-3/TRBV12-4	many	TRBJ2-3	TGTGCCAGCAGTCCACTAGCGGGGGTCAGGGATACGCAGTATTTT	CASSPLAGVRDTQYF
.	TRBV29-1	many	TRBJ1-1	TGCAGCGTTGAAGGCGTGCTGGAAGCTTTCTTT	CSVEGVLEAFF
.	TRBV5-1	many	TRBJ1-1	TGCGCCAGCAGCTTGGGGGCGCAAATCTACACTGAAGCTTTCTTT	CASSLGAQIYTEAFF
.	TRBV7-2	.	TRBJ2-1	TGTGCCAGCAGCTCCCCAAGGTCGTCCTACAATGAGCAGTTCTTC	CASSSPRSSYNEQFF
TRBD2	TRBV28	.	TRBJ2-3	TGTGCCAGCAGTTCCGGAGAGGGAGGGGTGACAGATACGCAGTATTTT	CASSSGEGGVTDTQYF
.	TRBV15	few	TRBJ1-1	TGTGCCACCAGCAGAGATAGGGGGGCGCCCACTGAAGCTTTCTTT	CATSRDRGAPTEAFF
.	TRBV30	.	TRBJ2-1	TGTGCCTGGGCCCAGGAGGTAAAGCAGTTCTTC	CAWAQEVKQFF
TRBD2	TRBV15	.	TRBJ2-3	TGTGCCACCAGGGAACGGGAGGGCACAGATACGCAGTATTTT	CATREREGTDTQYF
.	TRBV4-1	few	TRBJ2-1	TGCGCCAGCAGCCAAGATCAGGGACCCTCCTACAATGAGCAGTTCTTC	CASSQDQGPSYNEQFF
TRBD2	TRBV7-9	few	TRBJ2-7	TGTGCCAGCGAGTCCAGCGGGGGGAGCTCCTACGAGCAGTACTTC	CASESSGGSSYEQYF
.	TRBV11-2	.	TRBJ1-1	TGTGCCAGCAGCTTAGATGTATGGGGCAATGACACTGAAGCTTTCTTT	CASSLDVWGNDTEAFF
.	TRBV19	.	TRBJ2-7	TGTGCCAGTAGTGGGGGAGCCGGCAGCTACGAGCAGCACTTC	CASSGGAGSYEQHF
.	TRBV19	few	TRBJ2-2	TGTGCCAGTAGCGCGCTGGGGACACCAAACACCGGGGAGCTGTTTTTT	CASSALGTPNTGELFF
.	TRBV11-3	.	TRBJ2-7	TGTGCCAGCAGCTTAGGCAGGGTCCTCTACGAGCAGTACTTC	CASSLGRVLYEQYF
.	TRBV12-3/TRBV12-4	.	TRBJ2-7	TGTGCCATCAGCTCCTCGTCGTTCGACTTTTACGAGCAGTACTTC	CAISSSSFDFYEQYF
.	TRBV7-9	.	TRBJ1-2	TGTGCCAGCAGCTTAGCCGGGCCGGATGGCTACACCTTC	CASSLAGPDGYTF
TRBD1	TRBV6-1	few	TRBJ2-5	TGTGCCAGCACCTCCATGACAGGGCAGGGGAGCCAAGAGACCCAGTACTTC	CASTSMTGQGSQETQYF
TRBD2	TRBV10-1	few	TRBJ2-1	TGCGCCAGCGGAGTAGCGGGGGGGGGCGATGAGCAGTTCTTC	CASGVAGGGDEQFF
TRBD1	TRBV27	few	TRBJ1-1	TGTGCCAGCAGTTATGGACAGGGGAGCACTGAAGCTTTCTTT	CASSYGQGSTEAFF
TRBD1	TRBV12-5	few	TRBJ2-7	TGTGCTAGTGGTCCCGGGACAGGAGGCTACGAGCAGTACTTC	CASGPGTGGYEQYF